The rows below give T cell receptor beta chains drawn from one sample of a study of response to subunit inactivated influenza vaccine. TCRdb called the RT-PCR reads again in MiXCR, with one record for every CDR3 protein. The sample records approximately 170,000 distinct CDR3 sequences, roughly 12% being singletons. A further study also used this sample, focusing on T cells expressing NK-cell markers.

Source: CD8+ T cells sorted from PBMCs, taken less than 13 days after vaccination. Every receptor here comes from a man in his forties or fifties who received an inactivated influenza vaccine. The CDR3 runs from the conserved cysteine through the conserved F or W. D genes are given only for firm matches. Rows give clone size only sometimes, using once, few, many, or a class for an expanded clone.

cdr3_nt cdr3_aa j_call d_call v_call clone_size cdr3_length
TGCGCCAGCAGCCAAGAACTCCCTAGGACTGAAGCTTTCTTT CASSQELPRTEAFF TRBJ1-1 - TRBV4-3 - 14
TGTGCCAGCAGCTTAGTCGCGTATGGCTACACCTTC CASSLVAYGYTF TRBJ1-2 - TRBV7-2 - 12
TGCGCCAGCAGCCACGAGCCGTCCTACGAGCAGTACTTC CASSHEPSYEQYF TRBJ2-7 - TRBV4-1 - 13
TGTGCCAGCAGCTTAAGGGACTTCAATGAGCAGTTCTTC CASSLRDFNEQFF TRBJ2-1 - TRBV7-9 many 13
TGTGCCAGCAGCAATGCACCAACCATCGTATACAATGAGCAGTTCTTC CASSNAPTIVYNEQFF TRBJ2-1 - TRBV3-1 - 16
TGTGCCAGCAGGGGCACAGGGTCCTACAATGAGCAGTTCTTC CASRGTGSYNEQFF TRBJ2-1 - TRBV12-3/TRBV12-4 - 14
TGTGCCACCAGCAGCTCTCCGGGGAGGAGCTCCTACAATGAGCAGTTCTTC CATSSSPGRSSYNEQFF TRBJ2-1 - TRBV15 few 17
TGTGCCAGCAGTTACGGGACTAGCGTTACAGATACGCAGTATTTT CASSYGTSVTDTQYF TRBJ2-3 TRBD2 TRBV6-2/TRBV6-3 - 15
TGTGCCAGCAGTCAAGGACAGAACACTGAAGCTTTCTTT CASSQGQNTEAFF TRBJ1-1 - TRBV12-3/TRBV12-4 - 13
TGTGCCAGCAGCCATGATACCCCCGGGACTCTCACCTACGAGCAGTACTTC CASSHDTPGTLTYEQYF TRBJ2-7 - TRBV4-2 few 17